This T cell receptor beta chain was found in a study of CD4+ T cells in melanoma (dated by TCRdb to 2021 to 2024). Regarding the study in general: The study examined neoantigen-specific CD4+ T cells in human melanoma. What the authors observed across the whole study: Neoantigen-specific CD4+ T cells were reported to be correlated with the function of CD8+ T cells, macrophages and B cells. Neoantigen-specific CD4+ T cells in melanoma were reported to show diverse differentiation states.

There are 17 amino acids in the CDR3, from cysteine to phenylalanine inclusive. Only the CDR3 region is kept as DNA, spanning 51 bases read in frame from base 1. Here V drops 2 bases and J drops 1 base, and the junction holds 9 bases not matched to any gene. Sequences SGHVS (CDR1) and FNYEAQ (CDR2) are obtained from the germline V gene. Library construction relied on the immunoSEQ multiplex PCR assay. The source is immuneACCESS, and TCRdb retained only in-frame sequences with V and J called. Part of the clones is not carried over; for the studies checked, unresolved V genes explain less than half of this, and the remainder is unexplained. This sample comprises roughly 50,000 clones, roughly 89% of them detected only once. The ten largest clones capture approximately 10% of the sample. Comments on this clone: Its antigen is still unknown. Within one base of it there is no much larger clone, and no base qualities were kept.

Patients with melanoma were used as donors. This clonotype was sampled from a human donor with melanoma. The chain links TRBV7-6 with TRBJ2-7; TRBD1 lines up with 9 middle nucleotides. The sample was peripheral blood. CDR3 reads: CASSLLRGGQGSYEQYF. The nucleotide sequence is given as TGTGCCAGCAGCTTACTGAGAGGGGGACAGGGTTCCTACGAGCAGTACTTC.